This is a list of T cell receptor beta chains from one sample in a study of cytomegalovirus exposure and HLA in healthy donors. Data came from immunoSEQ multiplex PCR; TCRdb stores just in-frame clones and leaves some out. The table shows about 50,000 clones, with 72% occurring only once. The specimen sequenced was PBMCs. The receptors originated from a woman between 45 and 60 years old in good health and CMV-seronegative. Each CDR3 is given with its conserved first and last residue. Each record gives: V gene, J gene, clone size, D gene, CDR3 protein, CDR3 DNA. D genes are given only for firm matches. Expanded clones get a size class; other rows say once, few or many, or leave the size out.

>TRBV6-6|TRBJ2-5|few|.
CASSLSRTGSETQYF
TGTGCCAGCAGTTTAAGTCGAACAGGCTCAGAGACCCAGTACTTC
>TRBV10-1|TRBJ2-1|.|.
CASSDPGGVIDEQFF
TGCGCCAGCAGTGACCCCGGGGGTGTTATTGATGAGCAGTTCTTC
>TRBV5-8|TRBJ2-3|once|TRBD2
CASQTGTSDTDTQYF
TGTGCCAGCCAGACCGGGACTAGCGACACAGATACGCAGTATTTT
>TRBV7-2|TRBJ2-3|few|TRBD2
CASSLVAGGWTDTQYF
TGTGCCAGCAGCTTAGTAGCGGGGGGGTGGACAGATACGCAGTATTTT
>TRBV6-1|TRBJ1-3|.|.
CASSESVAYGNTIYF
TGTGCCAGCAGTGAATCCGTGGCTTATGGAAACACCATATATTTT
>TRBV4-2|TRBJ2-7|.|TRBD2
CASSQDLAGAIPYEQYF
TGTGCCAGCAGCCAAGATCTAGCGGGCGCCATTCCCTACGAGCAGTACTTC
>TRBV2|TRBJ2-7|.|TRBD2
CASRAGREGEQYF
TGTGCCAGCAGGGCCGGGAGGGAGGGCGAGCAGTACTTC
>TRBV6-5|TRBJ2-2|.|TRBD1
CASSYRTGDTGELFF
TGTGCCAGCAGTTACCGGACAGGGGACACCGGGGAGCTGTTTTTT
>TRBV5-6|TRBJ1-5|.|.
CASSLLGEVNQPQHF
TGTGCCAGCAGCTTACTAGGGGAGGTCAATCAGCCCCAGCATTTT
>TRBV19|TRBJ1-3|.|.
CASGNRQVDGNTIYF
TGTGCCAGTGGGAATCGACAGGTAGATGGAAACACCATATATTTT